The 32 T cell receptor beta chains listed next were all sequenced from one sample in a study of PD-1 blockade in classical Hodgkin lymphoma. Produced via immunoSEQ multiplex PCR; TCRdb's table is partial and in-frame only. The sample lists 20,000 to 30,000 clones; about 76% were seen once. Each patient's relapse followed autologous stem cell transplantation, and brentuximab vedotin exposure varied. Material: peripheral blood mononuclear cells (PBMCs), obtained before the second cycle of nivolumab. These receptors originate from a human donor with classical Hodgkin lymphoma.

This clone was recorded once. The rearrangement links TRBV28 to TRBJ2-3; perhaps TRBD1 as D (6 bases). This CDR3 is 13 amino acids long. The V end was cut by 8 bases, the J end by 2 bases, with 11 bases between. The V gene's germline CDR1 is MDHEN and CDR2 SYDVKM. The CDR3 region is CASDRRDTDTQYF. Here the CDR3 DNA reads TGTGCCAGCGACAGGCGCGACACAGATACGCAGTATTTT.

This chain joins TRBV6-6 and TRBJ1-5, with D hard to call. CDR1 and CDR2 (germline): MNHNY, SVGAGI (reference sequence). There are 15 residues in the CDR3. The V end was cut by 5 bases, the J end by 4 bases, with 15 bases between. The CDR3 loop reads CASSTTEGTNQPQHF. The CDR3 DNA is TGTGCCAGCAGTACCACGGAGGGAACTAATCAGCCCCAGCATTTT.

V and J are TRBV28 and TRBJ2-1; TRBD1 matches at 9 bases. Trimming cost V 5 bases and J 8 bases; bases outside gene matches: 22. The CDR3 consists of 19 residues. The V gene's germline CDR1 is MDHEN and CDR2 SYDVKM. The CDR3 region is CASSTVQSKQGAPHDEQFF. The CDR3 nucleotides are TGTGCCAGCAGTACTGTACAATCTAAACAGGGGGCCCCGCATGATGAGCAGTTCTTC.

This clone was observed once. V and J are TRBV29-1 and TRBJ2-3, with TRBD1 identical over 7 bases. In germline, CDR1 is SQVTM, CDR2 ANQGSEA. CDR3 length: 13 amino acids. V was pared by 7 bases and J by 2 bases, with 6 bases of the junction left unmatched. CDR3 in DNA: TGCAGCGCACACAGGGGCCTCACAGATACGCAGTATTTT. Its protein product is CSAHRGLTDTQYF.

The genes are TRBV7-6 and TRBJ1-2; D may be TRBD1 (5 bases). The CDR3 has 15 amino acids. Germline CDR1 and CDR2: SGHVS and FNYEAQ. Trimming took off 5 bases at V and 8 bases at J, with 21 bases between the two ends. For the CDR3, the DNA is TGTGCCAGCAGCGCGGGGCCCTTGATCGGTGACGGCTACACCTTC. As protein: CASSAGPLIGDGYTF.

This chain links TRBV30 with TRBJ2-1, with 11 bases aligning to TRBD2. CDR3 length: 20 amino acids. CDR1 GTSNPN and CDR2 SVGIG come from the germline V gene (reference sequence). The V gene end was trimmed by 0 bases and the J gene end by 5 bases; junction bases not matched to a gene: 18. The CDR3 coding sequence is TGTGCCTGGAGTGTACTAGTTTTGGTGACTAGCGGGGAAGGGGACAATGAGCAGTTCTTC. Amino acids: CAWSVLVLVTSGEGDNEQFF.

A single count supports this clone. Here the CDR3 reads CASSTRGQGKVSETQYF. CDR3 in DNA: TGTGCCAGCAGTACACGGGGACAGGGAAAGGTATCAGAGACCCAGTACTTC. The chain uses TRBV27 and TRBJ2-5, with 9 bases identical to TRBD1. Germline values: CDR1 MNHEY, CDR2 SMNVEV (reference sequence). Trimming took 5 bases from V and 4 from J; bases not matched to a gene: 14. CDR3 length: 17 amino acids.

The chain is built from TRBV7-6 and TRBJ1-4; D unresolved. V shed 11 bases and J shed 4 bases, with 20 bases lying between them. Germline-derived CDR1 and CDR2 are SGHVS and FNYEAQ. CDR3 length equals 15 residues. CDR3 loop: CAQSPEERGNEKLFF. CDR3 in DNA: TGTGCCCAATCTCCCGAGGAGAGAGGTAATGAAAAACTGTTTTTT. Complete variable domain (other parts from reference TRBV7-6 and TRBJ1-4): GAGVSQSPRYKVTKRGQDVALRCDPISGHVSLYWYRQALGQGPEFLTYFNYEAQQDKSGLPNDRFSAERPEGSISTLTIQRTEQRDSAMYRCAQSPEERGNEKLFFGSGTQLSVL.

This rearrangement joins TRBV11-3 to TRBJ2-3; possible D gene TRBD1, 5 bases. V shed 4 bases and J shed 5 bases, with 13 bases lying between them. The CDR3 totals 14 residues. In germline, CDR1 is SGHNT, CDR2 YENEEA. The chain's CDR3 is CASSSQGEVDTQYF. CDR3 bases: TGTGCCAGCAGCTCGCAGGGTGAAGTAGATACGCAGTATTTT.

The chain couples TRBV28 to TRBJ2-2; TRBD2 agrees at 7 bases. This CDR3 comprises 17 residues. Losses at the gene ends were 5 bases for V and 1 base for J; bases not matched to a gene: 10. Germline loops: CDR1 MDHEN, CDR2 SYDVKM. CDR3 bases: TGTGCCAGCAGTACCCCGGCGTTAGCGGGGAACACCGGGGAGCTGTTTTTT. Protein sequence: CASSTPALAGNTGELFF.

The rearrangement joins TRBV19 to TRBJ2-2; D not resolved. The CDR3 is 14 residues long. Germline CDR1 is LNHDA and CDR2 is SQIVND (reference sequence). V lost 5 bases and J 5 bases, leaving 12 bases between the germline ends. As DNA, the CDR3 is TGTGCCAGTAGTGCCGACCGAATTACCGGGGAGCTGTTTTTT. It codes for CASSADRITGELFF.

The rearrangement links TRBV29-1 to TRBJ1-1; D is unclear. Germline loops: CDR1 SQVTM, CDR2 ANQGSEA. The V gene lost 1 base and the J gene lost 2 bases, with 8 bases spanning the gap. The CDR3 runs to 13 residues. CDR3 sequence reads: CSVEVAENTEAFF. In DNA form, the CDR3 reads TGCAGCGTTGAAGTGGCAGAAAACACTGAAGCTTTCTTT. Together with reference TRBV29-1 and TRBJ1-1, the CDR3 gives the full variable domain: SAVISQKPSRDICQRGTSLTIQCQVDSQVTMMFWYRQQPGQSLTLIATANQGSEATYESGFVIDKFPISRPNLTFSTLTVSNMSPEDSSIYLCSVEVAENTEAFFGQGTRLTVV.

The chain employs TRBV12-2 and TRBJ2-7; the DNA was not compared with TRBD2, the D call given in the table. TRBV12-2 is assigned pseudogene status. The CDR3 has 18 residues. The CDR3 reads CASRQLTRGLAGTYEQYF. In nucleotides, the CDR3 is TGTGCAAGTCGCCAACTTACCAGGGGACTAGCGGGAACCTACGAGCAGTACTTC.

The J gene is TRBJ1-3, the V gene TRBV18; a weak D match, TRBD1 (6 bases). The CDR3 totals 14 residues. Germline assignment: CDR1 KGHSH and CDR2 LQKENI. The ends were cut back, 6 bases at V and 7 bases at J, with 16 bases in the middle. The CDR3 sequence: CASSPGQTLNTIYF. Written as DNA, the CDR3 is TGTGCCAGCTCTCCGGGACAAACTTTGAACACCATATATTTT.

V gene TRBV6-1 combines with J gene TRBJ1-1, with D unresolved. CDR1 and CDR2 (germline): MNHNS, SASEGT. With 5 bases removed from V and 2 bases from J, the gap between germline ends came to 9 bases. The CDR3 is 13 residues long. CDR3 sequence: CASSPVPNTEAFF. For the CDR3, the DNA is TGTGCCAGCAGTCCTGTTCCCAACACTGAAGCTTTCTTT.

This clone was counted only a few times. This sequence joins TRBV7-7 and TRBJ2-3, with D perhaps assigned TRBD1 or TRBD2 (5 bases each). Per germline, CDR1 SSHAT and CDR2 FNYEAQ (reference sequence). This CDR3 has 15 amino acids. V dropped 2 bases and J dropped 3 bases, with 12 bases sitting between them. CDR3 nucleotides: TGTGCCAGCAGCTTAACACCGGGACCTACAGATACGCAGTATTTT. Translated, it gives CASSLTPGPTDTQYF.

The rearrangement uses TRBV6-5 and TRBJ1-3; D ambiguous. The germline CDR1 and CDR2 sequences are MNHEY and SVGAGI. V was clipped by 9 bases and J by 4 bases, with 10 bases between them. The CDR3 sequence is 12 residues long. The CDR3 DNA sequence: TGTGCCAGTAGCGGTCGAGGAAACACCATATATTTT. This gives the protein CASSGRGNTIYF.

The chain has TRBV9 and TRBJ1-3, with D unclear. The CDR3 consists of 13 residues. Germline CDR1 and CDR2: SGDLS and YYNGEE. V was pared by 1 base and J by 4 bases, with 6 bases between. CDR3 DNA sequence: TGTGCCAGCAGCGTAAGCAGGGGAAACACCATATATTTT. Translation: CASSVSRGNTIYF.

CDR3 nucleotide sequence: TGTGCCAGCAGCTTTGAGGGGGGAGGTGAAAAACTGTTTTTT. Protein: CASSFEGGGEKLFF. The genes are TRBV7-9 and TRBJ1-4, with D tentatively TRBD1 (6 bases). Trimming cost V 3 bases and J 7 bases, with 12 bases left between them. Germline CDR1 and CDR2: SEHNR and FQNEAQ (reference sequence). CDR3 length equals 14 residues.

The V and J genes are TRBV6-5 and TRBJ1-1; the match to TRBD1 covers 9 bases. Germline V gives CDR1 MNHEY, CDR2 SVGAGI. The length of the CDR3 is 13 residues. V lost 6 bases to trimming and J lost 4 bases; unmatched junction nucleotides: 3. The CDR3 is CASRRDRVTEAFF. CDR3 sequence (DNA): TGTGCCAGCAGACGGGACAGGGTCACTGAAGCTTTCTTT.

The chain joins TRBV7-3 to TRBJ2-1, with D maybe TRBD2 (6 bases). The CDR3 sequence is 16 residues long. Germline V CDR1 and CDR2: SGHTA, FQGTGA. Trimming stripped 6 bases from V and 3 bases from J, with 18 bases between. The CDR3 protein is CASRNLLRGGYNEQFF. The CDR3 coding sequence is TGTGCCAGCAGGAATCTTTTGCGGGGAGGCTACAATGAGCAGTTCTTC.

The V and J genes are TRBV7-9 and TRBJ1-1, with D maybe TRBD1 (5 bases). CDR1 SEHNR and CDR2 FQNEAQ come from the germline V gene (reference sequence). Deletions cut 5 bases from V and 1 base from J, with 14 bases between. There are 15 residues in the CDR3. Written as DNA, the CDR3 is TGTGCCAGCAGCCACCGGGACGGAGGGAACACTGAAGCTTTCTTT. Amino acid sequence: CASSHRDGGNTEAFF.

V gene TRBV4-1 combines with J gene TRBJ2-3; 10 nucleotides agree with TRBD2. The CDR3 consists of 17 residues. The germline gives CDR1 MGHRA, CDR2 YSYEKL. V was clipped by 1 base and J by 4 bases; unmatched bases: 8. The CDR3 DNA is TGCGCCAGCAGCCAAGTAGCACTAGCGGGGTCCCCAGATACGCAGTATTTT. Residues: CASSQVALAGSPDTQYF.

The gene calls are TRBV10-3 and TRBJ2-6; no firm D call. In germline, CDR1 is ENHRY, CDR2 SYGVKD. V shed 5 bases and J shed 2 bases, with 13 bases lying between them. The CDR3 totals 16 residues. The CDR3 loop is CAISPGPTAGANVLTF. For the CDR3, the DNA is TGTGCCATCAGTCCGGGTCCTACGGCTGGGGCCAACGTCCTGACTTTC.

The J gene is TRBJ1-5, the V gene TRBV30; TRBD1 might be the D (5 bases). The V end lost 5 bases, the J end lost 3 bases, and 11 bases lay between the germline ends. The CDR3 is made up of 13 amino acids. Germline V CDR1 and CDR2: GTSNPN, SVGIG (reference sequence). CDR3 bases: TGTGCCTGGTTTCGGGGGTCCAATCAGCCCCAGCATTTT. Translating gives CAWFRGSNQPQHF.

The chain links TRBV30 to TRBJ2-7; 9 bases agree with TRBD2. CDR3 length: 14 amino acids. The V and J ends lost 4 bases and 2 bases, in that order; junction bases with no gene match: 6. Germline V CDR1 and CDR2: GTSNPN, SVGIG (reference sequence). CDR3 bases: TGTGCCTGGAAGCCCGGGACTAGCCCCTACGAGCAGTACTTC. Translation: CAWKPGTSPYEQYF.

The rearrangement links TRBV5-5 to TRBJ2-3; D not certain. With 1 base removed from V and 0 bases from J, the gap between germline ends came to 9 bases. Germline assignment: CDR1 SGHKS and CDR2 YYEKEE (reference sequence). The CDR3 covers 15 residues. The CDR3: CASSLLGSSTDTQYF. In nucleotides, the CDR3 is TGTGCCAGCAGCTTGCTGGGGTCTAGCACAGATACGCAGTATTTT. Full variable domain (outside the CDR3, taken from reference TRBV5-5 and TRBJ2-3): DAGVTQSPTHLIKTRGQQVTLRCSPISGHKSVSWYQQVLGQGPQFIFQYYEKEERGRGNFPDRFSARQFPNYSSELNVNALLLGDSALYLCASSLLGSSTDTQYFGPGTRLTVL.

The CDR3 here is CASSTVWENTEAFF. DNA of the CDR3: TGCGCCAGCAGCACAGTTTGGGAGAACACTGAAGCTTTCTTT. This chain joins TRBV5-1 and TRBJ1-1; no clear D gene. The CDR3 has 14 amino acids. Germline values: CDR1 SGHRS, CDR2 YFSETQ. The V and J ends lost 4 bases and 1 base respectively, with 11 bases between them.

As for this clone: The sample has other DNA sequences that encode this CDR3 too. V and J are TRBV19 and TRBJ1-5; the D gene is possibly TRBD1 (5 bases). V was pared by 5 bases and J by 6 bases, with 11 bases between. Germline assignment: CDR1 LNHDA and CDR2 SQIVND (reference sequence). The CDR3 consists of 13 residues. This chain's CDR3 is CASSSGVRQPQHF. The CDR3 DNA is TGTGCCAGTAGTTCGGGGGTCCGTCAGCCCCAGCATTTT.

The V and J genes are TRBV5-1 and TRBJ2-2; D is ambiguous. Between the trimmed V and J ends, which lost 1 base and 2 bases, there was a span of 6 bases. Germline V gene lookup returns CDR1 SGHRS and CDR2 YFSETQ. CDR3 length: 14 amino acids. CDR3 residues: CASSLYSNTGELFF. In nucleotides, the CDR3 is TGCGCCAGCAGCTTGTACTCCAACACCGGGGAGCTGTTTTTT. Combining the CDR3 with reference TRBV5-1 and TRBJ2-2 gives the whole variable domain KAGVTQTPRYLIKTRGQQVTLSCSPISGHRSVSWYQQTPGQGLQFLFEYFSETQRNKGNFPGRFSGRQFSNSRSEMNVSTLELGDSALYLCASSLYSNTGELFFGEGSRLTVL.

V gene TRBV18 combines with J gene TRBJ2-5, with TRBD1 matching 7 bases. Germline V lookup: CDR1 KGHSH, CDR2 LQKENI. The CDR3 spans 15 residues. V lost 6 bases and J lost 4; bases outside the gene matches: 11. The CDR3 sequence is CASSPVPGTVETQYF. DNA of the CDR3: TGTGCCAGCTCTCCGGTTCCCGGGACAGTAGAGACCCAGTACTTC.

This clone was counted a few times. The chain recombines TRBV7-9 with TRBJ2-1, with 13 bases identical to TRBD2. The CDR3 runs to 16 residues. V was clipped by 4 bases and J by 9 bases; unmatched bases: 9. Germline V gene sequence: CDR1 SEHNR, CDR2 FQNEAQ (reference sequence). The CDR3, as DNA: TGTGCCAGCAGCTCCAGGACTAGCGGGAGCTTGCGTGAGCAGTTCTTC. As protein: CASSSRTSGSLREQFF. Using reference TRBV7-9 and TRBJ2-1 for the parts outside the CDR3, the full variable domain is DTGVSQNPRHKITKRGQNVTFRCDPISEHNRLYWYRQTLGQGPEFLTYFQNEAQLEKSRLLSDRFSAERPKGSFSTLEIQRTEQGDSAMYLCASSSRTSGSLREQFFGPGTRLTVL.